This TCR beta chain is drawn from a study of regulatory T cells in long-lasting Graves disease. Time point indicated: newly diagnosed GD, antithyroid drugs for less than 3 months. PBMC-derived RNA was used for the TCR library. CDR3 length equals 16 residues. Germline V gene sequence: CDR1 SNHLY, CDR2 FYNNEI. V lost 0 bases and J lost 6, with 14 bases in between. Arm-PCR with iRepertoire HTBI primers amplified the CDR3 regions for these TCR beta libraries. TCRdb analysed the multiplex PCR reads with MiXCR anew, one entry per CDR3 protein. This sample has 400,000 to 500,000 distinct CDR3 sequences; 13% to 15% occur once, and the top ten carry approximately 17%. The same data also went into a second study, on T cells in Graves' hyperthyroidism and ophthalmopathy. That paper states: Exclusion criteria comprised uncontrolled infection, other autoimmune disease, pregnancy or lactation. First-round RT-PCR targeting the TCR CDR3 was performed with the HTBI primer set. Most clonotypes that expanded in the thyroid above 0.001 also showed up in blood.

Sequenced here: peripheral blood mononuclear cells (PBMCs), sampled at new diagnosis, from a patient treated with antithyroid drugs. V usage is TRBV2 and J usage is TRBJ2-2; the D is unclear. This TCR was recovered from a woman aged 45-65 years with Graves disease. CDR3 amino acids: CASSEALGVLSGELFF. Here the CDR3 DNA reads TGTGCCAGCAGTGAAGCGCTTGGGGTATTGTCCGGGGAGCTGTTTTTT.